This record looks at one T cell receptor beta chain sequence and its context. A single record per CDR3 protein comes from TCRdb applying MiXCR to the 5' RACE reads. In the table there are about 340,000 distinct CDR3 sequences, under 15% of which are singletons. The sample comes from a study of T cells after yellow fever vaccination. The sequencing here drew on CD4+ T cells sorted from PBMCs, taken 15 days after the yellow fever booster vaccination. The receptor comes from a man between 18 and 29 years old who received the YFV17D yellow fever vaccine.

The CDR3: CASSHRTVYEQYF. The CDR3 bases are TGTGCCAGCAGCCACCGGACTGTCTACGAGCAGTACTTC. The chain employs TRBV7-8 and TRBJ2-7, with a weak D call TRBD2 (5 bases). Germline CDR1 and CDR2: SGHVS and FQNEAQ. This CDR3 comprises 13 residues. Trimming cost V 5 bases and J 3 bases, with 11 bases left between them. Full variable domain (rest looked up from reference TRBV7-8 and TRBJ2-7): GAGVSQSPRYKVAKRGQDVALRCDPISGHVSLFWYQQALGQGPEFLTYFQNEAQLDKSGLPSDRFFAERPEGSVSTLKIQRTQQEDSAVYLCASSHRTVYEQYFGPGTRLTVT.